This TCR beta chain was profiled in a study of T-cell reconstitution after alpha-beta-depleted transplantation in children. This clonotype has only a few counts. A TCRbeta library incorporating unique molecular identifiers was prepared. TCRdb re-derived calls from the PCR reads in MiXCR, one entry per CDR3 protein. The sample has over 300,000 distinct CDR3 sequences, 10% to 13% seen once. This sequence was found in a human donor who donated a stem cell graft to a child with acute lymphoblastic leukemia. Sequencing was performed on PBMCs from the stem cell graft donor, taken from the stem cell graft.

CDR3 nucleotides: TGTGCCAGCAGTTTTTCCATTTACGAGCAGTACTTC. Translation gives CASSFSIYEQYF. This rearrangement joins TRBV28 to TRBJ2-7; D is undetermined. The germline V gene has CDR1 MDHEN and CDR2 SYDVKM. The CDR3 consists of 12 residues. The ends were cut back, 3 bases at V and 4 bases at J, with 7 bases in the middle.